These 11 T cell receptor beta chains share one sample of origin, sequenced in a study of T cells expressing NK-cell markers. TCRdb reprocessed the 5' RACE reads and reports one entry per CDR3 protein, with no DNA. Seen in this sample are approximately 550,000 distinct CDR3 sequences; the ten most common clones hold approximately 3.6%. Sample: blood T cells: a sorted CD56 or NKG2C T cell subset, CD4+ or CD8+ T cells, or bulk PBMC T cells (not recorded which). The receptors originated from a man between 18 and 29 years old in good health.

The CDR3 here is CASSSGGFKQFF. The chain employs TRBV7-9 and TRBJ2-1; the TCRdb D gene call, TRBD1, has no DNA to confirm it. The CDR3 totals 12 residues. CDR1 SEHNR and CDR2 FQNEAQ come from the germline V gene (reference sequence).

The chain carries TRBV12-3 or TRBV12-4 and TRBJ2-5; TCRdb's D call of TRBD1 is untestable without DNA. This CDR3 is built from 14 residues. CDR3: CASSLQGYQETQYF.

CDR3 amino acids: CSVAPTLGAYEQYF. This chain uses TRBV29-1 with TRBJ2-7; lacking DNA, the TRBD1 call made by TCRdb goes unchecked. The CDR3 runs to 14 residues. Germline V lookup: CDR1 SQVTM, CDR2 ANQGSEA.

The chain carries TRBV4-2 and TRBJ1-2; without DNA, the TCRdb call of TRBD1 cannot be checked. Per germline, CDR1 LGHNA and CDR2 YNFKEQ. This CDR3 is 15 amino acids long. The CDR3 protein is CASSQVGHGGYGYTF.

This CDR3 is CASSLSESGKNIQYF. The rearrangement joins TRBV7-9 to TRBJ2-4; checking the TCRdb D call of TRBD2 is not possible without DNA. In germline, CDR1 is SEHNR, CDR2 FQNEAQ (reference sequence). The CDR3 loop spans 15 amino acids.

The chain recombines TRBV19 with TRBJ1-5; TCRdb's D gene call, TRBD1, goes unchecked for lack of DNA. Germline values: CDR1 LNHDA, CDR2 SQIVND (reference sequence). This CDR3 is built from 14 residues. The chain's CDR3 is CASTGGRGNQPQHF.

V and J are TRBV12-3 or TRBV12-4 and TRBJ2-1. This CDR3 is built from 16 residues. The CDR3 loop reads CASSFSGLTSFDEQFF.

The chain uses TRBV6-2 or TRBV6-3 and TRBJ2-3; TCRdb picks TRBD2, but there is no DNA to check that call. This CDR3 region has 12 residues. From germline, CDR1 is MNHEY and CDR2 SVGEGT. The CDR3 here is CASKEGPTTQYF.

This chain joins TRBV6-1 and TRBJ1-2; TCRdb indicates TRBD1, and absent DNA this call remains unverified. The CDR3 totals 13 residues. CDR1 and CDR2 (germline): MNHNS, SASEGT. This CDR3 reads CASSERGYYGYTF.

The rearrangement uses TRBV6-1 and TRBJ2-1; there is no DNA to check the TCRdb D call of TRBD2. CDR1 and CDR2 (germline): MNHNS, SASEGT. The CDR3 has 15 amino acids. Here the CDR3 reads CASSEGLAGMNEQFF.

This chain links TRBV5-1 with TRBJ2-1; TCRdb's D call, TRBD1, is unchecked because there is no DNA. This CDR3 has 13 amino acids. Germline V CDR1 and CDR2: SGHRS, YFSETQ. The CDR3 is CASSPGYYNEQFF.